This T cell receptor beta chain originates from a study of cytomegalovirus exposure and HLA in healthy donors. It was with 60 Vbeta and 13 Jbeta primers that the PCR ran. TCRdb's copy holds only in-frame clones and misses some; the assay was immunoSEQ multiplex PCR. The table shows under 150,000 clones, with 80% occurring only once. The specimen sequenced was PBMCs. The receptor comes from a woman in her forties in good health and CMV-seronegative.

As DNA, the CDR3 is TGTGCCATCACCGGGACAGGGGGCGGCGAGCAGTACTTC. Translated, it gives CAITGTGGGEQYF. The V and J genes are TRBV10-3 and TRBJ2-7; 12 bases fit TRBD1. The V gene end was trimmed by 7 bases and the J gene end by 6 bases; junction bases not matched to a gene: 4. The germline CDR1 and CDR2 sequences are ENHRY and SYGVKD. CDR3 length: 13 amino acids.